A selection of T cell receptor beta chains follows, all from one sample in a study of cytomegalovirus exposure and HLA in healthy donors. Clones were read by immunoSEQ multiplex PCR, and TCRdb kept only the in-frame ones, dropping some. The sample holds 90,000 to 140,000 clones, over 80% seen once. The sample was PBMCs. The receptors here all came from a young man in good health and CMV-seropositive. The CDR3 runs from the conserved cysteine through the conserved F or W. The order of the fields is CDR3 DNA, CDR3 protein, J gene, D gene, clone size, CDR3 length, V gene. The D gene is left open where the match is weak. Clone size, where shown, is once, few, many, or a class for clones that have expanded.

CDR3nt: TGTGCCAGCAGTTCTCTCGCCAGGGGTAGCAATCAGCCCCAGCATTTT
CDR3aa: CASSSLARGSNQPQHF
j_gene: TRBJ1-5
d_gene: NA
abundance: NA
len: 16
v_gene: TRBV28

CDR3nt: TGTGCCAGCAGCCCAACCGGGGGGAATCAGCCCCAGCATTTT
CDR3aa: CASSPTGGNQPQHF
j_gene: TRBJ1-5
d_gene: NA
abundance: NA
len: 14
v_gene: TRBV5-6

CDR3nt: TGTGCCAGCAGCCCGAGCGAAGTTTATTGGCAAGAGACCCAGTACTTC
CDR3aa: CASSPSEVYWQETQYF
j_gene: TRBJ2-5
d_gene: NA
abundance: NA
len: 16
v_gene: TRBV9

CDR3nt: TGTGCCAGCAGAGATACAGGGACCTACGAGCAGTACTTC
CDR3aa: CASRDTGTYEQYF
j_gene: TRBJ2-7
d_gene: NA
abundance: NA
len: 13
v_gene: TRBV6-5

CDR3nt: TGTGCCAGCAGCGTTGGACAGGGGTTGGATGAGCAGTTCTTC
CDR3aa: CASSVGQGLDEQFF
j_gene: TRBJ2-1
d_gene: TRBD1
abundance: NA
len: 14
v_gene: TRBV5-4

CDR3nt: TGTGCCTGGACCCCAACTAGGCTAAAAGCGGGGGCTAGCACAGATACGCAGTATTTT
CDR3aa: CAWTPTRLKAGASTDTQYF
j_gene: TRBJ2-3
d_gene: TRBD2
abundance: few
len: 19
v_gene: TRBV30

CDR3nt: TGCGCCAGCAGCCTGCCTAGGGGCTCCTACGAGCAGTACTTC
CDR3aa: CASSLPRGSYEQYF
j_gene: TRBJ2-7
d_gene: NA
abundance: NA
len: 14
v_gene: TRBV5-1

CDR3nt: TGTGCCAGCAGCTTGGAGCCAGGTAGCAATCAGCCCCAGCATTTT
CDR3aa: CASSLEPGSNQPQHF
j_gene: TRBJ1-5
d_gene: NA
abundance: NA
len: 15
v_gene: TRBV5-6

CDR3nt: TGTGCCTGGAGTTCAGGCCGAGTTAGTAATTCACCCCTCCACTTT
CDR3aa: CAWSSGRVSNSPLHF
j_gene: TRBJ1-6
d_gene: NA
abundance: NA
len: 15
v_gene: TRBV30

CDR3nt: TGTGCCAGCAGTTTGGTAGGGGTTGACGGGGAGCTGTTTTTT
CDR3aa: CASSLVGVDGELFF
j_gene: TRBJ2-2
d_gene: NA
abundance: NA
len: 14
v_gene: TRBV28

CDR3nt: TGTGCCAGCAGCTTGACGAGCGGGGCCTACAATGAGCAGTTCTTC
CDR3aa: CASSLTSGAYNEQFF
j_gene: TRBJ2-1
d_gene: TRBD2
abundance: NA
len: 15
v_gene: TRBV7-9

CDR3nt: TGTGCCAGCAGTGAAGTGGGCAGGGGTTTAGGATCACCCCTCCACTTT
CDR3aa: CASSEVGRGLGSPLHF
j_gene: TRBJ1-6
d_gene: NA
abundance: NA
len: 16
v_gene: TRBV6-1

CDR3nt: TGTGCCAGCAGTTTTGGGACAGGCTACGAGCAGTACTTC
CDR3aa: CASSFGTGYEQYF
j_gene: TRBJ2-7
d_gene: TRBD1
abundance: NA
len: 13
v_gene: TRBV27

CDR3nt: TGTGCCTGGACCCTGAGCGGGGCAGAGACCCAGTACTTC
CDR3aa: CAWTLSGAETQYF
j_gene: TRBJ2-5
d_gene: TRBD2
abundance: NA
len: 13
v_gene: TRBV30

CDR3nt: TGTGCCAGCAGTGAGGGACTAGCGGGGATAGAGCAGTTCTTC
CDR3aa: CASSEGLAGIEQFF
j_gene: TRBJ2-1
d_gene: TRBD2
abundance: NA
len: 14
v_gene: TRBV2

CDR3nt: TGTGCCAGCAGAAGGGACAGGGAGTATGGCTACACCTTC
CDR3aa: CASRRDREYGYTF
j_gene: TRBJ1-2
d_gene: TRBD1
abundance: few
len: 13
v_gene: TRBV7-2

CDR3nt: TGTGCCAGCAGTGCGGCGAGTTGGGACACCAGCTACGAGCAGTACTTC
CDR3aa: CASSAASWDTSYEQYF
j_gene: TRBJ2-7
d_gene: NA
abundance: NA
len: 16
v_gene: TRBV2

CDR3nt: TGTGCCAGCAGCTTGGGTAGTTTTAACACTGAAGCTTTCTTT
CDR3aa: CASSLGSFNTEAFF
j_gene: TRBJ1-1
d_gene: NA
abundance: NA
len: 14
v_gene: TRBV5-5

CDR3nt: TGCGCCAGCAGCTTCGGCAGGGCCCGAGATACGCAGTATTTT
CDR3aa: CASSFGRARDTQYF
j_gene: TRBJ2-3
d_gene: NA
abundance: NA
len: 14
v_gene: TRBV5-1

CDR3nt: TGTGCCAGCAGTTCACAGGGGACTGAAGCTTTCTTT
CDR3aa: CASSSQGTEAFF
j_gene: TRBJ1-1
d_gene: TRBD1
abundance: NA
len: 12
v_gene: TRBV6-5

CDR3nt: TGTGCCAGCAGCCTGGCGGGGCGGTCCTACGAGCAGTACTTC
CDR3aa: CASSLAGRSYEQYF
j_gene: TRBJ2-7
d_gene: NA
abundance: NA
len: 14
v_gene: TRBV27

CDR3nt: TGCGCCAGCAGCCACGGACAGGGCCATCAGCCCCAGCATTTT
CDR3aa: CASSHGQGHQPQHF
j_gene: TRBJ1-5
d_gene: TRBD1
abundance: NA
len: 14
v_gene: TRBV10-2

CDR3nt: TGCGCCAGCAGCCCAGGGGTTGGCAATCAGCCCCAGCATTTT
CDR3aa: CASSPGVGNQPQHF
j_gene: TRBJ1-5
d_gene: NA
abundance: once
len: 14
v_gene: TRBV5-1

CDR3nt: TGTGCCGTGACAGGAAACACTGAAGCTTTCTTT
CDR3aa: CAVTGNTEAFF
j_gene: TRBJ1-1
d_gene: NA
abundance: once
len: 11
v_gene: TRBV28